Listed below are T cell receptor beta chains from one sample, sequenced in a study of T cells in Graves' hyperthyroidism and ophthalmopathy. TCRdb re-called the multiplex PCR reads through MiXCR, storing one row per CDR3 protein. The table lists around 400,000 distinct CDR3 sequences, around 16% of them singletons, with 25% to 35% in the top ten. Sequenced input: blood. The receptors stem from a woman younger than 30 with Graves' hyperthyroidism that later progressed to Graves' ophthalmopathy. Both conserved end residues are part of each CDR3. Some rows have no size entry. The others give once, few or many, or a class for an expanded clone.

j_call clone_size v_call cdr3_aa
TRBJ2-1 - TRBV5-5 CASSLGDFRRDLHNEQFF
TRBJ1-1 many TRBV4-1 CASSQDPPPRLNTEAFF
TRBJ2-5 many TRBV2 CASSDYRDIQETQYF
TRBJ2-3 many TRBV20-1 CSAAGREYDSYDTQYF
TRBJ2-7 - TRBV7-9 CASSLAPAGDEQYF
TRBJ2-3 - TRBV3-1 CASSQGGGRGDTQYF
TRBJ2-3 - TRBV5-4 CASSGPASGRNAETQYF
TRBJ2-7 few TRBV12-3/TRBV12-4 CASSSSGGREQYF
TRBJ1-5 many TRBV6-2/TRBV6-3 CASKKGTGGWSNQPQHF
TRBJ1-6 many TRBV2 CASSEGSTSNSPLHF
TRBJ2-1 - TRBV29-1 CSVVTSVSSYNEQFF
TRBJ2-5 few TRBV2 CASSEMGVETQYF
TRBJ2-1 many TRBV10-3 CAISGGQGATSGNEQFF
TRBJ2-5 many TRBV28 CASSPGTSGGRAQYF
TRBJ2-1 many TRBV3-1 CASSLLGGRGNEQFF
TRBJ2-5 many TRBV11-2 CASSSRDQVVETQYF
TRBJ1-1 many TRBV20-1 CSASGGLEAFF
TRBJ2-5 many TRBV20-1 CSAREMLGGETQYF
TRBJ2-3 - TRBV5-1 CASNKGTSGSTDTQYF
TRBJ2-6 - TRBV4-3 CASSQDRVAGGANVLTF
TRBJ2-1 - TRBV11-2 CASSPLKRLSYNEQFF
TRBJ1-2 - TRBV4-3 CASSPYTGTDYGYTF
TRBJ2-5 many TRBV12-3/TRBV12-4 CASSLESYQETQYF
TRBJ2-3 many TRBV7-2 CASSLESSSTDTQYF